This T cell receptor (beta chain) originates from a study of blood T cell repertoires in COVID-19. Study background: T cells, B-cell-depleted T cells, or PBMCs provided the cDNA or gDNA that served as material.

Here immunoSEQ multiplex PCR was the method, and the copy in TCRdb shows in-frame clones only, minus some. The sample has roughly 260,000 clones; approximately 89% are singletons. The CDR3 covers 16 residues. The ends were cut back, 2 bases at V and 0 bases at J, with 13 bases in the middle. The V gene's germline CDR1 is SEHNR and CDR2 FQNEAQ (reference sequence). The receptor's source is a woman between 45 and 60 years old with acute or convalescent COVID-19. The chain employs TRBV7-9 and TRBJ1-1, with no clear D. Source material: peripheral blood. CDR3 sequence: CASSLMGAGMNTEAFF. The CDR3 DNA is TGTGCCAGCAGCTTAATGGGAGCCGGGATGAACACTGAAGCTTTCTTT.